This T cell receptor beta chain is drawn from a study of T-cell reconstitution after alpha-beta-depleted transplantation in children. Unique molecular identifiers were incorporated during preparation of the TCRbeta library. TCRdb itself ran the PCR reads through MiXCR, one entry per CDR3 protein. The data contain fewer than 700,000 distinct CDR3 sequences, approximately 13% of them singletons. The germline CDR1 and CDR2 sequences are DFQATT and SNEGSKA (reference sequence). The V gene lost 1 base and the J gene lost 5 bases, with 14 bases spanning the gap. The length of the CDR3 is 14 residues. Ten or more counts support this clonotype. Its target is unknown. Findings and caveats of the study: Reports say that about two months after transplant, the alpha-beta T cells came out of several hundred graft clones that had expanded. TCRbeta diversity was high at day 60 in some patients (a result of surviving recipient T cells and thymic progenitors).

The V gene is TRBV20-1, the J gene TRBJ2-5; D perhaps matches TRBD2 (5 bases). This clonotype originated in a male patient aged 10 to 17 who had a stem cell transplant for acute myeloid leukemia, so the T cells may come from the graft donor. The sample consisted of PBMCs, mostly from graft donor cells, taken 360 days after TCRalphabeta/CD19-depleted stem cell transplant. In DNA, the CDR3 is TGCAGTGCTAGAGTGTGGACTCGAGGGGAGACCCAGTACTTC. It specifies CSARVWTRGETQYF.